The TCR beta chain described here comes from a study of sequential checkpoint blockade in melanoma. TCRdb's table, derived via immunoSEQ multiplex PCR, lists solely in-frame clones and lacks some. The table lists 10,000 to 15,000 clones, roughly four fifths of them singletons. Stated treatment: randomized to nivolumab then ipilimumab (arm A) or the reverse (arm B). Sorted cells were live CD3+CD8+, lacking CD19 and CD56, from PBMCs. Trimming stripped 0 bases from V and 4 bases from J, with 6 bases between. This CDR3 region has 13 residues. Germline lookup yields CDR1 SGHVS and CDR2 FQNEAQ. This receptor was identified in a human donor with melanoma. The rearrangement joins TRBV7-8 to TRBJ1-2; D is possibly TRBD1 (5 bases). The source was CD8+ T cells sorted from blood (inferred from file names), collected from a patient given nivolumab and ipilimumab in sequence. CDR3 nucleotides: TGTGCCAGCAGCTTAGCAAGGGGCTATGGCTACACCTTC. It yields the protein CASSLARGYGYTF.